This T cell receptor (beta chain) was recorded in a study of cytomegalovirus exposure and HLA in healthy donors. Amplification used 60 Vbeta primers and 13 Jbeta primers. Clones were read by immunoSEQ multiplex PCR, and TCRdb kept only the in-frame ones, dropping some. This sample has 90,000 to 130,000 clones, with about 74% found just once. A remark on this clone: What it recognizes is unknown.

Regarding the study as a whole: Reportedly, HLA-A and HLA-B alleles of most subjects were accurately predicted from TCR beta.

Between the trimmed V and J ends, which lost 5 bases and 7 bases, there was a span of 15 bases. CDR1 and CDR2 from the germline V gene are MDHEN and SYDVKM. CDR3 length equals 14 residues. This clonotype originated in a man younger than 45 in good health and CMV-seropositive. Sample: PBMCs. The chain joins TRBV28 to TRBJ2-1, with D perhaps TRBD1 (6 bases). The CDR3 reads CASSRPGGVNEQFF. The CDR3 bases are TGTGCCAGCAGTCGTCCTGGGGGCGTGAATGAGCAGTTCTTC.